A single sample gave rise to the 18 T cell receptor beta chains below, sequenced in a study of tumor and adjacent non-tumor tissue in lung cancer. A modified ARM-PCR protocol with three rounds of nested PCR amplified TCRbeta. TCRdb re-called the multiplex PCR reads with MiXCR, one entry per CDR3 protein. The table lists 35,000 to 55,000 distinct CDR3 sequences, roughly 60% of them singletons. The template was RNA from unsorted bulk tissue. This non-tumor lung sample came from over 3 cm beyond the tumor edge. The sequencing input was distant non-tumor lung tissue. Every receptor here comes from a woman between 40 and 50 years old with non-small cell lung cancer.

This clonotype was seen at least ten times. This rearrangement joins TRBV24-1 to TRBJ2-5; 8 positions match TRBD1. After removal of 3 bases from V and 3 bases from J, the junction contained 5 bases not matched to a gene. This CDR3 contains 15 residues. In germline, CDR1 is KGHDR, CDR2 SFDVKD. The CDR3 nucleotides read TGTGCCACCAGTGATCCAGGGACAGGCGAAGAGACCCAGTACTTC. This sequence encodes CATSDPGTGEETQYF.

A word on this clonotype: Germline is not matched at one junction end, which may reflect a read error. This chain links TRBV6-1 with TRBJ2-6; D gene uncertain. CDR3 length: 14 amino acids. Germline loops: CDR1 MNHNS, CDR2 SASEGT. The CDR3 region has the DNA TGCGCCAGCAGCCTTAACTCTGTGGCCAACGTCCTGACTTTC. Its translation is CASSLNSVANVLTF.

The chain carries TRBV28 and TRBJ1-5; D might be TRBD2 (6 bases). The end of the DNA is better explained by TRBJ2-3, so the J call may be wrong. The CDR3 consists of 15 residues. Germline V CDR1 and CDR2: MDHEN, SYDVKM. The CDR3 coding sequence is TGTGCCAGCAGTTTTTTCAGGGAGGAGAATCAGCCCCAGTATTTT. This sequence encodes CASSFFREENQPQYF.

This clonotype has just a few counts. The chain recombines TRBV7-9 with TRBJ2-5; 11 positions match TRBD2. CDR3 length equals 20 residues. V shed 2 bases and J 1 base; nucleotides not matched to a gene: 15. Germline V CDR1 and CDR2: SEHNR, FQNEAQ (reference sequence). Written as DNA, the CDR3 is TGTGCCAGCAGCTTAAGGAGTCTAGCGGGGGGCCTATTACGCCAAGAGACCCAGTACTTC. This codes for CASSLRSLAGGLLRQETQYF.

A note on this clonotype: The germline gene is not matched at one end of the junction; a read error may be the cause. The chain is built from TRBV12-3 or TRBV12-4 and TRBJ2-7, with 12 positions matching TRBD2. The CDR3 is 15 amino acids. Written as DNA, the CDR3 is TGTGTCAGCAGTTTAAGGACTAGCGGGGACTACGAGCAGTACTTC. Translated: CVSSLRTSGDYEQYF.

This clonotype occurred once. Just one base apart from a much larger clone, this may be a read error. V usage is TRBV28 and J usage is TRBJ2-6, with D unclear. CDR3 length equals 12 residues. Germline values: CDR1 MDHEN, CDR2 SYDVKM. Deletions cut 8 bases from V and 6 bases from J, with 8 bases between. The DNA for the CDR3 is TGTGCCAGCCTCTCGGAGGCCAACGTCCTGACTTTC. This sequence encodes CASLSEANVLTF.

This clonotype has at least ten counts. The chain employs TRBV28 and TRBJ2-3; 7 nucleotides agree with TRBD2. Trimming removed 5 bases from V and 4 bases from J; junction bases left unmatched: 15. The CDR3 runs to 17 residues. Germline V lookup: CDR1 MDHEN, CDR2 SYDVKM. The CDR3 coding sequence is TGTGCCAGCAGTCCCCGTTTGTGGGGGGGAGGGGCAGATACGCAGTATTTT. This encodes CASSPRLWGGGADTQYF.

As concerns this clonotype: A read error is likely, as this CDR3 ends without the conserved phenylalanine or tryptophan. V and J are TRBV29-1 and TRBJ2-6; tentative D call: TRBD1 (6 bases). CDR1 is SQVTM and CDR2 is ANQGSEA in the germline V gene. The CDR3 is made up of 14 amino acids. V dropped 3 bases and J dropped 1 base, with 7 bases sitting between them. The CDR3 coding sequence is TGCAGCGTTGACACAGGGTCTGGGGCCAACGTCCTGACTCTC. Its translation: CSVDTGSGANVLTL.

Details on this clonotype: A read error may account for a junction end that differs from germline. V gene TRBV5-6 combines with J gene TRBJ2-1, with 8 bases lining up with TRBD1. The germline V gene has CDR1 SGHDT and CDR2 YYEEEE. The CDR3 spans 12 residues. CDR3 region: CTSSPNQDREFF. CDR3 nucleotides: TGTACCAGCAGTCCGAATCAGGACAGGGAGTTCTTC.

This clonotype was counted between two and nine times. This may arise from a read error, as a much more abundant clone is one base away. This chain uses TRBV12-3 or TRBV12-4 with TRBJ2-5; D gene unclear. The V end lost 3 bases, the J end lost 5 bases, and 7 bases lay between the germline ends. The CDR3 spans 12 residues. The CDR3 DNA follows: TGTGCCAGCAGTTTGATGGTGGAGACCCAGTACTTC. This gives the protein CASSLMVETQYF.

Note on this clonotype: The CDR3 ends on some other residue instead of the conserved phenylalanine or tryptophan, so this is likely a read error. The DNA is left out, because the CDR3 cannot be placed on it with certainty; the CDR3 is given as TCRdb lists it. The chain employs TRBV11-2 and TRBJ1-2; TRBD1 reflects the table's D call only, with no check against the DNA. The germline V gene has CDR1 SGHAT and CDR2 FQNNGV. The CDR3 has 14 residues if both end residues are counted. CDR3: CARSLPQGAYGNTL.

This sequence joins TRBV11-2 and TRBJ2-7; D is perhaps TRBD1 or TRBD2 (5 bases each). V was cut by 8 bases and J by 6 bases, with 14 bases left in between. The CDR3 is 12 residues long. In germline, CDR1 is SGHAT, CDR2 FQNNGV. DNA of the CDR3: TGTGCCAGCTGCCACGGGGCCACCGAGCAGTACTTC. Amino acid sequence: CASCHGATEQYF.

Note on this clonotype: The junction and the germline gene differ at one end; a read error may be behind it. The chain employs TRBV12-3 or TRBV12-4 and TRBJ2-3; 7 bases match TRBD2. This CDR3 has 14 amino acids. CDR3: CASSPETSIHTQYF. CDR3 coding DNA: TGTGCCAGCAGTCCCGAGACTAGCATACATACGCAGTACTTT.

The genes are TRBV11-2 and TRBJ2-2; tentatively, D is TRBD2 (6 bases). The germline gives CDR1 SGHAT, CDR2 FQNNGV. With 0 bases removed from V and 14 bases from J, the gap between germline ends came to 13 bases. The CDR3 totals 13 residues. Here the CDR3 reads CASSLDGTGGLFF. The CDR3, as DNA: TGTGCCAGCAGCTTAGATGGCACCGGGGGACTGTTTTTT.

A remark on this clonotype: At one end the junction does not follow the germline gene, possibly because of a read error. The rearrangement links TRBV29-1 to TRBJ1-1, with 7 bases that match TRBD1. Germline values: CDR1 SQVTM, CDR2 ANQGSEA. This CDR3 has 18 amino acids. The CDR3 DNA reads TGTAGCGTTGAATGGGGGTTCAACAGGGGAGAGATTGACGCTGAATCTTTCTTT. Its protein product is CSVEWGFNRGEIDAESFF.

The V and J genes are TRBV28 and TRBJ2-1; TRBD1 or TRBD2 may be the D gene (6 bases each). The germline V gene has CDR1 MDHEN and CDR2 SYDVKM. The V gene lost 7 bases and the J gene lost 15 bases, with 31 bases spanning the gap. This CDR3 comprises 16 residues. Here the CDR3 DNA reads TGTGCCAGCATAGAGGGATTTCGGGGGCTTAACAATGAACGGTTCTTC. This translates into CASIEGFRGLNNERFF.

For this clonotype: A junction end diverges from the germline sequence, so it may reflect a read error. The chain is built from TRBV11-2 and TRBJ2-2; D possibly matches TRBD1 or TRBD2 (6 bases each). Germline V gene sequence: CDR1 SGHAT, CDR2 FQNNGV. CDR3 length equals 15 residues. CDR3 loop: CASSVTLSGAGELLF. CDR3 in DNA: TGTGCCAGCAGCGTAACATTGTCGGGGGCCGGGGAGCTGCTTTTT.

In its sample, this clonotype is medium-sized. The chain has TRBV29-1 and TRBJ1-1; D not certain. Trimming stripped 3 bases from V and 4 bases from J, with 12 bases between. The CDR3 extends over 13 amino acids. The V gene's germline CDR1 is SQVTM and CDR2 ANQGSEA. The DNA for the CDR3 is TGCAGCGTTGATGGGGAGTGGGGCACTGAAGCTTTCTTT. Its protein is CSVDGEWGTEAFF. Using reference TRBV29-1 and TRBJ1-1 for the parts outside the CDR3, the full variable domain is SAVISQKPSRDICQRGTSLTIQCQVDSQVTMMFWYRQQPGQSLTLIATANQGSEATYESGFVIDKFPISRPNLTFSTLTVSNMSPEDSSIYLCSVDGEWGTEAFFGQGTRLTVV.